This T cell receptor beta chain was sequenced for a study of T cell responses to AZD1222 COVID-19 vaccine (dated by TCRdb to the early 2020s). Some background on the complete study: A total of 240 or so trial participants underwent TCR sequencing, of whom 207 had received two doses of AZD1222 and 26 had received two doses of the MenACWY control vaccine. Trial participants were enrolled by age into subgroups of 18-55, 56-69 and 70-plus years, and around 150, 28 and 57 TCR-sequenced participants, respectively, were included in these subgroups.

Per the publication, the time point label means: about 28 days (+/-7) after the second vaccine dose. AZD1222 recipients whose second dose came at about 4 weeks and those whose second dose came at about 12 weeks were combined into one group, since spike-specific TCR depth and breadth did not differ between the two schedules. Vaccinee samples were obtained from the UK trials COV001 and COV002, which included a single-blind randomized controlled phase 2/3 trial of AZD1222 (ChAdOx1 nCoV-19) in healthy adults. Trial participant PBMC samples were collected at day 0 and day 28 after the second dose for TCRbeta chain sequencing. Results and caveats for the whole study, not just this receptor: In the small 56-69-year group, the increase in depth fell short of significance, most likely because of low power. Because no day 14 peak-response samples were available, repertoires were characterized only after the peak T cell response. Participants were mostly white British, with more females than males. The authors suggested clonal diversity may have been underestimated. Spike-specific TCR breadth and depth rose significantly after two AZD1222 doses compared with day 0 and with MenACWY recipients. CD4 TCRs associated with the vaccine covered the entire spike protein, and the dominant responses were in regions 160-218 and 743-854. Conclusions about previously exposed vaccinees were limited because only six AZD1222 recipients were SARS-CoV-2 seropositive at baseline. Nearly half of unique spike-specific TCRs reportedly recognized epitopes outside regions mutated in the B.1.351 and B.1.1.7 variants.

The germline V gene specifies SGDLS as CDR1 and YYNGEE as CDR2. The CDR3 holds 16 amino acids from the cysteine to the phenylalanine. This entry keeps only the CDR3 DNA: 48 bases, framed from base 1. Ends trimmed: V by 3 bases, J by 2 bases; bases unmatched to a gene: 10. The CDR3 regions of human TCRbeta chains were analyzed by immunosequencing. The paper's data handling went like this. Repertoire TCRs were matched against a reference library of SARS-CoV-2-specific TCRs generated with the MIRA antigen-specificity platform. Breadth was defined as the fraction of unique TCRs that were SARS-CoV-2-associated. Depth was defined as the fraction of total T cells that were SARS-CoV-2-associated. Each spike-specific TCR was assigned to its reactive spike region and to a CD4 or CD8 class using the MIRA data. Log10-transformed breadth and depth values were compared by one-way ANOVA with Sidak's multiple comparisons tests. TCRdb stores this immuneACCESS table with in-frame sequences only. Part of the clones is absent; in the studies checked, under half of the shortfall reflects unresolved V genes, and no reason is known for the rest. The V and J calls and clone size are taken from that table; D and trimming were inferred from the DNA. The sample data list some 140,000 clones, and 85% to 95% of these were observed just once. Around 7.1% of the sample goes to the ten largest clones.

In the case of this clone: Its binding antigen is unknown. No much larger clonotype is one base removed from it; base qualities were not supplied.

The sequence derives from an adult who received the AZD1222 COVID-19 vaccine. The chain is made from TRBV9 and TRBJ1-2; TRBD1 agrees with 7 junctional bases. The source was peripheral blood, collected 28 days after the second AZD1222 dose. The sequenced DNA is TGTGCCAGCAGCGCTGGGGGGACAGTGCTGAACTATGGCTACACCTTC. It translates as CASSAGGTVLNYGYTF.